This T cell receptor (beta chain) was observed in a study of CD8+CD57+ T cells in acquired aplastic anemia. Study details: Sorting CD4+ and CD8+ cells gave DNA averaging approximately 2.9 ug. Study-wide results and caveats: Common to patients and controls were around 30 CD8+ CDR3 sequences. CD8+ Simpson's diversity showed no significant patient-control difference.

V was trimmed by 7 bases and J by 5 bases, leaving 21 bases between them. Germline CDR1 KGHDR, CDR2 SFDVKD. The CDR3 runs 16 residues. This clonotype turned up a few times. Its antigen is still unknown. By flow cytometry, patients selected for sequencing had shown an expansion of CD8+CD57+ cells. Severe acquired aplastic anemia was present in every patient. Genomic DNA, the template, was used for profiling of the TCR beta VDJ and CDR3. TCRdb independently ran MiXCR on the reads; one entry per CDR3 protein. The sample gives 250,000 to 350,000 distinct CDR3 sequences, under 65% of which show up once; approximately 1.3% is in the top ten.

The source material was sorted CD4+, CD8+, or CD8+CD57+ T cells (not recorded which) from PBMCs. This receptor was taken from a human donor with aplastic anemia. The rearrangement joins TRBV24-1 to TRBJ2-3; D possibly matches TRBD1 or TRBD2 (5 bases each). The DNA for the CDR3 is TGTGCCACCAGGGGACCAGGGCTTGGGTACGTAGATACGCAGTATTTT. Protein sequence: CATRGPGLGYVDTQYF.